This is a list of T cell receptor beta chains from one sample in a study of beta chain features in type 1 diabetes. The protocol was immunoSEQ multiplex PCR, while the TCRdb copy is restricted to in-frame clones and leaves out a portion. The sample lists 250,000 to 350,000 clones, 11% occurring once. Material for sequencing was naive CD4+ T cells from blood. Receptor source: a woman aged 25 to 39 in good health. Both conserved end residues are trimmed from each CDR3. Fields, in order: D gene, clone size, J gene, V gene, CDR3 protein. The D gene is left open where the match is weak. Size tells how often a clone was seen (once, few, many) or the class of an expanded clone, and some rows leave it out.

NA	few	TRBJ2-4	TRBV21-1	ASSKGRAVKNIQY
NA	NA	TRBJ1-4	TRBV6-1	ASRSEGSTNEKLF
NA	NA	TRBJ2-1	TRBV13	ASSYDRTGQF
TRBD1	NA	TRBJ2-7	TRBV5-4	ASSLPTGGRGEQY
NA	NA	TRBJ1-4	TRBV7-9	ASSPAGATNEKLF
NA	NA	TRBJ1-4	TRBV30	AWRHGGGSREKLF
TRBD2	few	TRBJ2-5	TRBV5-4	ASSLGGGSGRETQY
TRBD2	NA	TRBJ2-3	TRBV7-3	ASTLAGVSTDTQY
TRBD2	few	TRBJ2-5	TRBV5-1	ASRQLAGGQETQY
TRBD2	NA	TRBJ2-7	TRBV19	ASRPGTSSYEQY
NA	NA	TRBJ2-1	TRBV29-1	SVGSGQYFDDNEQF
TRBD1	few	TRBJ1-1	TRBV4-1	ASSREGTGNTEAF
NA	few	TRBJ2-5	TRBV7-2	ASSQTTGRLGETQY
NA	NA	TRBJ2-7	TRBV14	ASSPFAGEQY